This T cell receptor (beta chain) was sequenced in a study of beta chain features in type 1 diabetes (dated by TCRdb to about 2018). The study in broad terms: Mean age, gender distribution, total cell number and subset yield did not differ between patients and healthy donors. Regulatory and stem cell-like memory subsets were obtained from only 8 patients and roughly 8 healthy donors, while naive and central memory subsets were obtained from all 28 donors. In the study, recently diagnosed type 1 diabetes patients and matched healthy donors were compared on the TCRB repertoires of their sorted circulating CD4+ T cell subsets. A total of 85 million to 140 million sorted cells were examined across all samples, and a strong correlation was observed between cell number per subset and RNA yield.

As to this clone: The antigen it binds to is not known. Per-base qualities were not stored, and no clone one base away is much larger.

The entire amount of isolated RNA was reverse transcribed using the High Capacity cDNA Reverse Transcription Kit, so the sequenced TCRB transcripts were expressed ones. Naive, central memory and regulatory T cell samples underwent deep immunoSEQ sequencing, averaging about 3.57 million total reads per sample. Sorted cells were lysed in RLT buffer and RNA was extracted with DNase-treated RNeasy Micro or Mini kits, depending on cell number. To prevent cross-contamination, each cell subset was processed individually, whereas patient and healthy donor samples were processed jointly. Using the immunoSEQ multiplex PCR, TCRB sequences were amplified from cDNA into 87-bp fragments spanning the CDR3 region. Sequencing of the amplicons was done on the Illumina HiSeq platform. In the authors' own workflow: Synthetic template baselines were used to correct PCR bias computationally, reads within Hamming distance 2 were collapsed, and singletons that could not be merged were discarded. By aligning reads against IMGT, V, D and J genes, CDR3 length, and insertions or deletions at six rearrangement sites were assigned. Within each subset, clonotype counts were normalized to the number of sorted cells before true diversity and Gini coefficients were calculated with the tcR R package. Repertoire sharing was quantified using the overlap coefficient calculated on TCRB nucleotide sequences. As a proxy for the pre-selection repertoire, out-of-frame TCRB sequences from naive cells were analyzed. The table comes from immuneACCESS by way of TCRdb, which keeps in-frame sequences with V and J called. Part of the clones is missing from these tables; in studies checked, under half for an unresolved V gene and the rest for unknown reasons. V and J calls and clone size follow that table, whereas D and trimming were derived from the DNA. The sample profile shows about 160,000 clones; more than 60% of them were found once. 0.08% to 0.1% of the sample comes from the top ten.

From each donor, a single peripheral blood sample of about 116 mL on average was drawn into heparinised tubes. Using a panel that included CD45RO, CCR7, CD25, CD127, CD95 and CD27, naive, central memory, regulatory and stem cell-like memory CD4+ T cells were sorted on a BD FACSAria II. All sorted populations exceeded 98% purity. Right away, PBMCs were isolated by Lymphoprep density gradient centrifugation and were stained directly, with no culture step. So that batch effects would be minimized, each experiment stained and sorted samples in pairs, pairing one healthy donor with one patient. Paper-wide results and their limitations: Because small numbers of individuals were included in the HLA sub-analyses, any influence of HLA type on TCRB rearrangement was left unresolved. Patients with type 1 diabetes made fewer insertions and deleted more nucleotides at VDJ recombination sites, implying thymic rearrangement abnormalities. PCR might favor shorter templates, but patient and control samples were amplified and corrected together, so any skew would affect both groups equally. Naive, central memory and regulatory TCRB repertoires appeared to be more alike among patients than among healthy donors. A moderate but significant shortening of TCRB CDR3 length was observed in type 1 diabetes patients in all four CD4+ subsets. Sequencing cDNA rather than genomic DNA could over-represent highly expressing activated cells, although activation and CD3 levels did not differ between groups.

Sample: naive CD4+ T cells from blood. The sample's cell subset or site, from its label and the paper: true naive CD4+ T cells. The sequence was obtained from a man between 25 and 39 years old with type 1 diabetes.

The sequenced DNA is TGTGCCAGCAGCCAATTAGGACTAGCGGCAGATACGCAGTATTTT. Protein translation: CASSQLGLAADTQYF. Recombination joined TRBV11-2 with TRBJ2-3; 10 of the junction bases match TRBD2. The germline V gene gives CDR1 as SGHAT and CDR2 as FQNNGV. The CDR3 holds 15 amino acids from the cysteine to the phenylalanine. Just the 45-base CDR3 DNA is kept, in frame starting at base 1. Germline trimming amounts to 5 bases on V and 4 bases on J, with 6 as the count of junction bases outside the gene matches.